The T cell receptor (beta chain) under discussion was sequenced for a study of blood T cell repertoires in COVID-19. Study overall: There were acute and convalescent COVID-19 samples, and they came from the United States, Italy and Spain. T cells, B-cell-depleted T cells, or PBMCs supplied cDNA or gDNA.

As processed by the authors: Reference gene primer amplification gave nucleated cell count estimates. The protocol was immunoSEQ multiplex PCR, while the TCRdb copy is restricted to in-frame clones and leaves out a portion. From that table come the V and J calls and clone size; the DNA was used to work out D and trimming. Among fewer than 200,000 clones listed, around 88% were seen once. The source material was peripheral blood. The source is a woman aged 65 to 85 who had recovered from COVID-19.

The CDR3 sequence: CAISEGSGRAHNEQFF. The CDR3 DNA sequence: TGTGCCATCAGTGAGGGGAGCGGGAGGGCCCACAATGAGCAGTTCTTC. This chain joins TRBV10-3 and TRBJ2-1; 10 bases are shared with TRBD2. V trimming: 2 bases; J trimming: 5 bases; junction bases outside the gene matches: 6. Germline CDR1 ENHRY, CDR2 SYGVKD. The CDR3 has 16 residues.